A single sample gave rise to the 21 T cell receptor beta chains below, sequenced in a study of identical twins. TCRdb recomputed calls from the 5' RACE reads with MiXCR, one row per CDR3 protein. The table has nearly 200,000 distinct CDR3 sequences, around a sixth seen once. These data also formed part of another study, on T cells expressing NK-cell markers.

Sequencing was performed on CD8+ T cells sorted from blood. These receptors were taken from a woman between 18 and 29 years old in good health.

This clonotype has more than one count but fewer than ten. The chain is built from TRBV20-1 and TRBJ2-1; tentative D call: TRBD2 (6 bases). The CDR3 runs to 14 residues. Germline V lookup: CDR1 DFQATT, CDR2 SNEGSKA (reference sequence). V was clipped by 3 bases and J by 2 bases, with 11 bases between them. The CDR3 is CSASLSGPYNEQFF. For the CDR3, the DNA is TGCAGTGCTAGCCTCAGCGGGCCCTACAATGAGCAGTTCTTC.

This clonotype was picked up one time. The J gene is TRBJ2-1, the V gene TRBV7-2, with 11 bases identical to TRBD2. The trim removed 1 base at V and 7 bases at J, leaving 6 bases unmatched. CDR1 and CDR2 (germline): SGHTA, FQGNSA. The CDR3 runs 16 residues. CDR3 coding DNA: TGTGCCAGCAGCTTAGAGGCGACTAGCGGGGTAAATGAGCAGTTCTTC. Amino acids: CASSLEATSGVNEQFF.

This clonotype appeared many times. DNA for the CDR3: TGTGCCAGCAGTTTGCCGGGGAGGACTGAAGCTTTCTTT. Translated, it gives CASSLPGRTEAFF. This chain uses TRBV12-3 or TRBV12-4 with TRBJ1-1; no clear D. The germline V and J ends were trimmed by 3 bases and 5 bases, with 10 bases remaining between them. CDR3 length: 13 amino acids.

This sequence joins TRBV6-1 and TRBJ2-3; the match to TRBD1 covers 10 bases. Germline V gene data show CDR1 as MNHNS and CDR2 as SASEGT. This CDR3 region has 15 residues. V shed 4 bases and J 2 bases; nucleotides not matched to a gene: 3. CDR3 DNA: TGTGCCAGCAGTGGGGGACAGGGGCACACAGATACGCAGTATTTT. This codes for CASSGGQGHTDTQYF.

Only a few counts were recorded for this clonotype. The rearrangement uses TRBV5-1 and TRBJ2-2; no reliable D call. V gave up 4 bases and J gave up 6 bases, with 19 bases separating them. Germline V CDR1 and CDR2: SGHRS, YFSETQ. This CDR3 region has 16 residues. CDR3 in DNA: TGCGCCAGCAGCCCGGATCTCCCAGGCGAGGCCGGGGAGCTGTTTTTT. It encodes CASSPDLPGEAGELFF.

This clonotype was observed a handful of times. V gene TRBV9 combines with J gene TRBJ2-2, with 10 bases matching TRBD2. Germline V CDR1 and CDR2: SGDLS, YYNGEE. The V gene end was trimmed by 3 bases and the J gene end by 3 bases; junction bases not matched to a gene: 2. CDR3 size: 15 residues. The CDR3 coding sequence is TGTGCCAGCAGCGAGGGACTAGCGTACACCGGGGAGCTGTTTTTT. Translating gives CASSEGLAYTGELFF.

This clonotype was observed a handful of times. V and J are TRBV5-8 and TRBJ1-1, with TRBD1 identical over 8 bases. The CDR3 extends over 15 amino acids. Germline-derived CDR1 and CDR2 are SGHTS and YDEGEE. J lost 0 bases, V lost 6 bases, and 7 bases had no gene match. For the CDR3, the DNA is TGTGCCAGCAATGACAGGGGTCCCATGAACACTGAAGCTTTCTTT. Protein: CASNDRGPMNTEAFF.

The genes are TRBV2 and TRBJ2-7; 8 bases map to TRBD2. Germline CDR1 and CDR2: SNHLY and FYNNEI. The CDR3 sequence is 15 residues long. J gave up 5 bases and V 5 bases, and 11 bases lay outside the gene matches. Written as DNA, the CDR3 is TGTGCCAGCAGTAAACCCGGGGGACTAGTAAACGAGCAGTACTTC. It specifies CASSKPGGLVNEQYF.

In its sample, this clonotype was seen a few times. The chain carries TRBV29-1 and TRBJ2-7; D is undetermined. The germline gives CDR1 SQVTM, CDR2 ANQGSEA. The CDR3 is 13 residues long. Trimming shortened V by 5 bases and J by 0 bases, and 11 bases separated the two germline ends. CDR3 nucleotide sequence: TGCAGCGTTTCGCCGCACTTCTCCTACGAGCAGTACTTC. Its protein product is CSVSPHFSYEQYF.

The V gene is TRBV4-2, the J gene TRBJ2-2, with 10 bases aligning to TRBD2. Trimming took 3 bases from V and 5 from J; bases not matched to a gene: 9. The CDR3 totals 17 residues. The V gene's germline CDR1 is LGHNA and CDR2 YNFKEQ. The CDR3 here is CASSHGTSVPGTGELFF. DNA for the CDR3: TGTGCCAGCAGCCACGGGACTAGCGTTCCAGGGACCGGGGAGCTGTTTTTT.

For the CDR3, the DNA is TGTGCCAGCAGCGCGGCCCTGGGACAGCAAGAGACCCAGTACTTC. Amino acids: CASSAALGQQETQYF. V is TRBV7-9 and J is TRBJ2-5, with 7 bases lining up with TRBD1. Trimming removed 5 bases from V and 2 bases from J; junction bases left unmatched: 8. The length of the CDR3 is 15 residues. Germline CDR1 is SEHNR and CDR2 is FQNEAQ (reference sequence).

Written as DNA, the CDR3 is TGTGCTAGTGGTTTGGGAATTCGCACTGAAGCTTTCTTT. The encoded protein is CASGLGIRTEAFF. The chain is built from TRBV12-5 and TRBJ1-1; D ambiguous. Per germline, CDR1 LGHNT and CDR2 FRNRAP. This CDR3 is built from 13 residues. V was pared by 1 base and J by 4 bases, with 7 bases between.

V is TRBV11-2 and J is TRBJ2-7, with 9 bases fitting TRBD2. J gave up 0 bases and V 5 bases, and 17 bases lay outside the gene matches. CDR1 is SGHAT, CDR2 FQNNGV, per germline. The CDR3 has 19 residues. As DNA, the CDR3 is TGTGCCAGCAGCCCCCCGGCCTCTAGCGGGACCTCAAGCTCCTACGAGCAGTACTTC. It yields the protein CASSPPASSGTSSSYEQYF.

This clonotype was counted between two and nine times. This chain uses TRBV4-1 with TRBJ1-2, with D hard to call. The CDR3 consists of 14 residues. V was clipped by 0 bases and J by 5 bases, with 10 bases between them. Germline CDR1 and CDR2: MGHRA and YSYEKL. The CDR3 protein is CASSQDPRGYGYTF. The CDR3 region has the DNA TGCGCCAGCAGCCAAGATCCACGCGGGTATGGCTACACCTTC.

The rearrangement joins TRBV3-1 to TRBJ2-1; 16 bases are a match to TRBD2. The CDR3 consists of 18 residues. CDR1 is LGHDT, CDR2 YNNKEL, per germline (reference sequence). Trimming at V came to 5 bases and at J to 3 bases, leaving 7 bases not matched to a gene. The DNA for the CDR3 is TGTGCCAGCAGCACGGGACTAGCGGGGGGGCACGGCTACAATGAGCAGTTCTTC. As protein: CASSTGLAGGHGYNEQFF.

The chain links TRBV3-1 to TRBJ2-7; 8 bases are shared with TRBD2. From germline, CDR1 is LGHDT and CDR2 YNNKEL (reference sequence). V was clipped by 0 bases and J by 2 bases; unmatched bases: 6. The CDR3 is made up of 16 amino acids. Here the CDR3 reads CASSQDAGGNPYEQYF. The CDR3 nucleotides are TGTGCCAGCAGCCAAGATGCGGGGGGAAATCCCTACGAGCAGTACTTC.

This sequence joins TRBV7-9 and TRBJ2-1; 10 bases map to TRBD2. Germline CDR1 is SEHNR and CDR2 is FQNEAQ (reference sequence). J gave up 13 bases and V 0 bases, and 6 bases lay outside the gene matches. The CDR3 is 14 amino acids. This CDR3 reads CASSLARLAGPQFF. CDR3 DNA sequence: TGTGCCAGCAGCTTAGCACGACTAGCGGGTCCACAGTTCTTC.

The sample holds a few counts of this clonotype. The chain has TRBV28 and TRBJ2-7; 7 nucleotides line up with TRBD1. The V gene's germline CDR1 is MDHEN and CDR2 SYDVKM. The CDR3 runs 13 residues. J lost 6 bases, V lost 1 base, and 3 bases had no gene match. CDR3 sequence (DNA): TGTGCCAGCAGTTTATCTCCAGGGGGCGAGCAGTACTTC. Translated: CASSLSPGGEQYF.

This sequence joins TRBV6-1 and TRBJ1-1; tentatively, D is TRBD1 (6 bases). This CDR3 has 15 amino acids. Germline V gene sequence: CDR1 MNHNS, CDR2 SASEGT. V was cut by 2 bases and J by 1 base, with 11 bases left in between. The CDR3 DNA reads TGTGCCAGCAGTGAAATGGGGGCCTCGAACACTGAAGCTTTCTTT. This gives the protein CASSEMGASNTEAFF.

V and J are TRBV20-1 and TRBJ2-1; 7 positions agree with TRBD2. The CDR3 has 15 amino acids. V lost 3 bases to trimming and J lost 2 bases; unmatched junction nucleotides: 7. CDR1 is DFQATT, CDR2 SNEGSKA, per germline (reference sequence). This chain's CDR3 is CSARWREPPYNEQFF. In DNA, the CDR3 is TGCAGTGCTAGGTGGCGGGAGCCCCCCTACAATGAGCAGTTCTTC.

This chain uses TRBV2 with TRBJ2-7, with D tentatively TRBD1 or TRBD2 (6 bases each). The CDR3 totals 16 residues. Germline V gene sequence: CDR1 SNHLY, CDR2 FYNNEI. The V gene lost 6 bases and the J gene lost 0 bases, with 18 bases spanning the gap. The CDR3 loop is CASRRDTDLSSYEQYF. The CDR3 coding sequence is TGTGCCAGCAGGCGGGACACCGACCTCAGCTCCTACGAGCAGTACTTC.